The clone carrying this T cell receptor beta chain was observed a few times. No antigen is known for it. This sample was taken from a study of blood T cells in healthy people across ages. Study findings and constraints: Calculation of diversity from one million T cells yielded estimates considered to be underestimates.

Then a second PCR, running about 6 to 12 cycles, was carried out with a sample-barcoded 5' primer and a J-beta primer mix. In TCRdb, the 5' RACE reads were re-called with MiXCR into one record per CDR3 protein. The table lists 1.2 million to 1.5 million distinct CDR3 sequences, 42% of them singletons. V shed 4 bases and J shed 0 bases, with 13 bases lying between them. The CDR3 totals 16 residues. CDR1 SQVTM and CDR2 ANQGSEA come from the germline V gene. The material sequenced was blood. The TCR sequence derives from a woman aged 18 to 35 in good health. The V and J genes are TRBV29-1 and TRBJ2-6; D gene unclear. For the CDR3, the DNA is TGCAGCGTTGCGTCGGCAGCTAACTCTGGGGCCAACGTCCTGACTTTC. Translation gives CSVASAANSGANVLTF.